These T cell receptor beta chains were read from a single sample in a study of CD4 T cells in relation to SARS-CoV-2 and coronaviruses. Their cognate antigens are unknown. The assay was immunoSEQ multiplex PCR, and TCRdb's table has in-frame clones only and misses some. The sample contains tens of thousands of clones, about 84% of which appear only once. Sequencing input: CD4+ T cells from PBMCs, cultured in vitro. These receptors were obtained from a human donor in good health. CDR3s include the opening cysteine and the closing phenylalanine or tryptophan. The D gene is left open where the match is weak. Where a row states a size, it is once, few, many or the class of an expanded clone; other rows omit it.

>NA|TRBJ2-7|NA|TRBV7-9
CASRGSGMAGYEQYF
TGTGCCAGCAGGGGATCGGGTATGGCTGGGTACGAGCAGTACTTC
>NA|TRBJ1-5|NA|TRBV28
CASRLDALNQPQHF
TGTGCCAGCAGGCTTGATGCCCTTAACCAGCCCCAGCATTTT
>NA|TRBJ2-2|NA|TRBV6-4
CASTPSGWPGELFF
TGTGCCAGCACCCCCTCGGGATGGCCCGGGGAGCTGTTTTTT
>TRBD1|TRBJ1-5|NA|TRBV19
CASSITGGPYSNQPQHF
TGTGCCAGTAGTATTACAGGGGGTCCCTATAGCAATCAGCCCCAGCATTTT
>TRBD2|TRBJ2-1|NA|TRBV11-3
CASSRVAGVGNEQFF
TGTGCCAGCAGTCGGGTAGCGGGAGTCGGCAATGAGCAGTTCTTC
>NA|TRBJ2-7|few|TRBV7-2
CASSLEVSKRISYEQYF
TGTGCCAGCAGCTTAGAAGTTTCCAAACGGATCTCCTACGAGCAGTACTTC
>NA|TRBJ2-1|medium-sized|TRBV6-5
CASSPLPHTAAEQFF
TGTGCCAGCAGTCCCCTCCCCCACACCGCGGCTGAGCAGTTCTTC
>NA|TRBJ1-6|NA|TRBV29-1
CSVRTAYNSPLHF
TGCAGCGTCCGGACAGCATATAATTCACCCCTCCACTTT
>NA|TRBJ1-5|NA|TRBV24-1
CATSDRQVAQPQHF
TGTGCCACCAGTGACAGACAGGTCGCCCAGCCCCAGCATTTT
>NA|TRBJ2-7|NA|TRBV9
CASSVAHEQYF
TGTGCCAGCAGCGTAGCTCACGAGCAGTACTTC
>TRBD2|TRBJ2-3|NA|TRBV18
CASSPSHGLATDTQYF
TGTGCCAGCTCACCTTCGCACGGACTAGCGACAGATACGCAGTATTTT
>TRBD1|TRBJ1-1|NA|TRBV9
CASSAHPTGVTEAFF
TGTGCCAGCAGCGCGCACCCGACAGGGGTTACTGAAGCTTTCTTT
>NA|TRBJ2-7|NA|TRBV18
CASSPQDSSYEQYF
TGTGCCAGCTCACCTCAGGACAGCTCCTACGAGCAGTACTTC
>TRBD1|TRBJ1-1|few|TRBV19
CASSISGTGLEAFF
TGTGCCAGTAGTATCTCCGGGACAGGCCTAGAAGCTTTCTTT
>NA|TRBJ1-2|NA|TRBV7-3
CASSAGRASYGYTF
TGTGCCAGCAGCGCGGGGCGCGCAAGCTATGGCTACACCTTC
>NA|TRBJ2-7|NA|TRBV18
CASSPGNSYEQYF
TGTGCCAGCTCACCAGGGAACTCCTACGAGCAGTACTTC
>TRBD2|TRBJ2-7|NA|TRBV5-6
CASSSGGRPYEQYF
TGTGCCAGCAGCTCGGGAGGACGGCCCTACGAGCAGTACTTC
>NA|TRBJ2-1|NA|TRBV19
CASSGTLVNLYNEQFF
TGTGCCAGTAGTGGTACTTTGGTGAATCTTTACAATGAGCAGTTCTTC
>NA|TRBJ2-7|NA|TRBV6-5
CASSYRGEQYF
TGTGCCAGCAGTTACCGTGGGGAGCAGTACTTC
>TRBD1|TRBJ1-1|NA|TRBV7-9
CASSLGQGSEAFF
TGTGCCAGCAGCTTAGGACAGGGGTCAGAAGCTTTCTTT
>NA|TRBJ2-3|NA|TRBV5-4
CASSLDSTDTQYF
TGTGCCAGCAGCTTGGACAGCACAGATACGCAGTATTTT
>TRBD1|TRBJ1-1|few|TRBV7-9
CASSLDRGSEAFF
TGTGCCAGCAGCTTAGACAGGGGATCTGAAGCTTTCTTT
>TRBD1|TRBJ2-1|few|TRBV24-1
CATSPTGGSYNEQFF
TGTGCCACCAGTCCGACAGGGGGATCCTACAATGAGCAGTTCTTC
>TRBD2|TRBJ2-1|NA|TRBV3-1/TRBV3-2
CASSQPSGINNEQFF
TGTGCCAGCAGCCAACCTAGCGGGATAAACAATGAGCAGTTCTTC
>TRBD2|TRBJ2-7|NA|TRBV15
CATSGLANSYEQYF
TGTGCCACCAGCGGACTAGCGAACTCCTACGAGCAGTACTTC
>NA|TRBJ1-5|few|TRBV2
CASSEGILQPQHF
TGTGCCAGCAGTGAGGGCATACTTCAGCCCCAGCATTTT